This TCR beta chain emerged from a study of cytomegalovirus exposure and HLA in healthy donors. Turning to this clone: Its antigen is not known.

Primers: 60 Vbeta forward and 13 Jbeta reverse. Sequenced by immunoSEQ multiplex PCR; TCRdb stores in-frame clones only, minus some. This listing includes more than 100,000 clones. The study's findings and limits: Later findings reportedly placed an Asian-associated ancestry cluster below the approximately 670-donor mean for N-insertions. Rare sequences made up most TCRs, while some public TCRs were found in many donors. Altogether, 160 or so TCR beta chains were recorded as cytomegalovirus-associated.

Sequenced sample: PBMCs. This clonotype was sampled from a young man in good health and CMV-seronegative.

Here the CDR3 reads CATRQGPNQPQHF. The CDR3 nucleotides read TGTGCCACGAGACAGGGCCCCAATCAGCCCCAGCATTTT. The chain uses TRBV7-9 and TRBJ1-5; 7 bases are a match to TRBD1. This CDR3 comprises 13 residues. After removal of 10 bases from V and 3 bases from J, the junction contained 6 bases not matched to a gene. Germline loops: CDR1 SEHNR, CDR2 FQNEAQ (reference sequence).